This T cell receptor beta chain originates from a study of T cells in Graves' hyperthyroidism and ophthalmopathy. Study findings and constraints: Blood also held most thyroid clonotypes expanded beyond 0.001. Before onset, ophthalmopathy was predicted by the model a median roughly 6.8 months earlier.

The CDR3 is made up of 13 amino acids. Germline V gives CDR1 MNHEY, CDR2 SVGAGI. V gave up 7 bases and J gave up 1 base, with 10 bases separating them. Notes on this clonotype: Its target is not known.

The TCR beta CDR3 regions underwent amplification using RNA transcripts as the source. Initially, a first-round RT-PCR of the TCR CDR3 employed the HTBI primer set. TCRdb re-called the multiplex PCR reads through MiXCR, storing one row per CDR3 protein. The table has more than 650,000 distinct CDR3 sequences, about 15% seen once. This TCR was sampled from a woman between 18 and 29 years old with Graves' hyperthyroidism. J is TRBJ1-1 and V is TRBV6-5, with a possible D match to TRBD1 (5 bases). The specimen was blood. The CDR3 is CASTWDRNTEAFF. The CDR3 coding sequence is TGTGCCAGCACTTGGGACCGGAACACTGAAGCTTTCTTT.